The 8 T cell receptor beta chains below come from one sample, sequenced in a study of cytotoxic CD8 clonotypes in ibrutinib-treated CLL. The repertoire was sequenced with immunoSEQ multiplex PCR; TCRdb's copy has only in-frame clones and lacks some. The sample shows around 130,000 clones, 80% to 90% of them seen only once. This specimen consisted of PBMCs, obtained after 24 months of ibrutinib treatment. The source is a human donor with chronic lymphocytic leukemia.

This clone was counted a few times. The chain links TRBV5-1 to TRBJ1-5, with D possibly being TRBD1 (5 bases). Germline loops: CDR1 SGHRS, CDR2 YFSETQ. There are 14 residues in the CDR3. The V end was cut by 0 bases, the J end by 7 bases, with 11 bases between. The CDR3 nucleotides read TGCGCCAGCAGCTTGGAGCAGGGCGGCCAGCCCCAGCATTTT. It is translated as CASSLEQGGQPQHF. Based on the CDR3 plus reference TRBV5-1 and TRBJ1-5, the full variable domain is KAGVTQTPRYLIKTRGQQVTLSCSPISGHRSVSWYQQTPGQGLQFLFEYFSETQRNKGNFPGRFSGRQFSNSRSEMNVSTLELGDSALYLCASSLEQGGQPQHFGDGTRLSIL.

This clone was observed a few times. The chain couples TRBV6-5 to TRBJ2-7, with D hard to call. This CDR3 has 12 amino acids. Trimming stripped 4 bases from V and 3 bases from J, with 7 bases between. The germline CDR1 and CDR2 sequences are MNHEY and SVGAGI. The CDR3 bases are TGTGCCAGCAGTTCGGGCCTCTACGAGCAGTACTTC. It translates to CASSSGLYEQYF.

As regards this clone: At one end the junction does not follow the germline gene, possibly because of a read error. The chain combines TRBV10-3 with TRBJ2-5; TRBD1 is a possible D gene (6 bases). Per germline, CDR1 ENHRY and CDR2 SYGVKD. The CDR3 is 14 residues long. Here the CDR3 reads CASSYSRGRETQYF. CDR3 DNA: TGTGCCAGCAGTTACTCGAGGGGGAGAGAGACCCAGTACTTC.

The V gene is TRBV10-3, the J gene TRBJ2-3; 9 nucleotides agree with TRBD1. This CDR3 spans 19 amino acids. Germline assignment: CDR1 ENHRY and CDR2 SYGVKD. V was clipped by 3 bases and J by 0 bases; unmatched bases: 13. Written as DNA, the CDR3 is TGTGCCATCAGTGAAGAGGACAGGGGCCGCCGGGTTAGCACAGATACGCAGTATTTT. Protein product: CAISEEDRGRRVSTDTQYF.

The chain combines TRBV6-5 with TRBJ2-6; D gene unclear. The CDR3 contains 15 residues. From germline, CDR1 is MNHEY and CDR2 SVGAGI. V lost 2 bases and J lost 0, with 5 bases in between. CDR3 loop: CASSYGSSGANVLTF. CDR3 DNA: TGTGCCAGCAGTTACGGCAGCTCTGGGGCCAACGTCCTGACTTTC.

This rearrangement joins TRBV30 to TRBJ2-3; perhaps D is TRBD1 or TRBD2 (5 bases each). This CDR3 contains 15 residues. The V end was cut by 3 bases, the J end by 1 base, with 14 bases between. Germline CDR1 GTSNPN, CDR2 SVGIG (reference sequence). CDR3 nucleotides: TGTGCCTGGAGCCCTGGGACCTCCGGCACAGATACGCAGTATTTT. It codes for CAWSPGTSGTDTQYF. The whole variable domain, filled in from reference TRBV30 and TRBJ2-3, reads SQTIHQWPATLVQPVGSPLSLECTVEGTSNPNLYWYRQAAGRGLQLLFYSVGIGQISSEVPQNLSASRPQDRQFILSSKKLLLSDSGFYLCAWSPGTSGTDTQYFGPGTRLTVL.

The rearrangement links TRBV28 to TRBJ1-4; a weak D match, TRBD1 (6 bases). The length of the CDR3 is 15 residues. Germline CDR1 is MDHEN and CDR2 is SYDVKM. The V and J ends lost 7 bases and 0 bases respectively, with 12 bases between them. The CDR3 here is CASKKQGSTNEKLFF. For the CDR3, the DNA is TGTGCCAGCAAGAAACAGGGCTCAACTAATGAAAAACTGTTTTTT.

The chain is built from TRBV21-1 and TRBJ2-3; the DNA was not compared with TRBD1, the D call given in the table. TRBV21-1 is given as a pseudogene. The CDR3 runs 19 residues. The CDR3, as DNA: TGTGCCAGCAGCAAAGAACCAACCGACGCAGGGGAACTCACAGATACGCAGTATTTT. This sequence encodes CASSKEPTDAGELTDTQYF.